This T cell receptor beta chain stems from a study of blood T cell repertoires in COVID-19. Study background: The origin of the acute and convalescent COVID-19 samples was the United States, Italy and Spain.

In the study's own analysis: Amplification with reference gene primers provided the estimates of nucleated cell counts. Generated by immunoSEQ multiplex PCR, the TCRdb table keeps only in-frame clones and is missing some. V and J calls plus clone size are reproduced from that table; the DNA served to infer D and trimming. Among 200,000 to 300,000 clones, 80% to 90% were seen once, and the ten largest hold approximately 4%. Cohorts were based on clinical histories the participants reported. The study recruited exposed participants who had met a COVID-19 case within 2 weeks before entry. The sample comprised PBMCs or T cells enriched from blood (not recorded which). The receptor's source is a middle-aged woman who had been exposed to COVID-19.

The CDR3 here is CASRRSMGNTEAFF. Here the CDR3 DNA reads TGTGCCAGCAGGAGGTCCATGGGGAACACTGAAGCTTTCTTT. The chain recombines TRBV6-5 with TRBJ1-1, with D uncertain. CDR1 and CDR2 (germline): MNHEY, SVGAGI. Trimming left V 6 bases short and J 1 base short, with 12 bases between. The CDR3 runs to 14 residues.